The entry that follows covers one T cell receptor (beta chain) sequence. This entry belongs to a study of blood T cell repertoires in COVID-19. V shed 1 base, J shed 7 bases, and the junction held 7 bases outside the gene matches. The germline V gene encodes CDR1 KGHSH and CDR2 LQKENI. CDR3 length: 16 residues. Generated by immunoSEQ multiplex PCR, the TCRdb table keeps only in-frame clones and is missing some. Of 100,000 or so clones listed, approximately 80% are singletons. The specimen was peripheral blood. The source is a human donor in a cohort sampled during active COVID-19. The chain recombines TRBV18 with TRBJ2-1; 10 bases are a match to TRBD1. The CDR3 is CASSPRSRTGGNEQFF. The CDR3 region has the DNA TGTGCCAGCTCACCACGGTCGCGGACAGGGGGAAATGAGCAGTTCTTC.